The entry below describes one T cell receptor beta chain. This specimen comes from a study of glioma-infiltrating T cells after dendritic cell vaccination. Method: immunoSEQ multiplex PCR; TCRdb's copy keeps in-frame clones and lacks some. The repertoire includes more than 20,000 clones, 60% to 85% of them detected once, and about 36% sits in the top ten. The CDR3 extends over 15 amino acids. V lost 1 base to trimming and J lost 0 bases, with 7 bases between them. Germline CDR1 and CDR2: LNHDA and SQIVND (reference sequence). The TCR sequence derives from a human donor with glioblastoma. This rearrangement joins TRBV19 to TRBJ1-5, with a possible D match to TRBD1 (6 bases). This specimen was blood, taken before dendritic cell vaccination. CDR3 coding DNA: TGTGCCAGTAGTATAGGGACAGCTAGCAATCAGCCCCAGCATTTT. Amino acids: CASSIGTASNQPQHF.